This T cell receptor (beta chain) was observed in a study of STAT5B mutations in CD4+ large granular lymphocyte leukemia. Data came from immunoSEQ multiplex PCR; TCRdb stores just in-frame clones and leaves some out. The table shows 45,000 to 55,000 clones, with 55% to 75% occurring only once. The receptor's source is a human donor in good health. The sequenced material came from CD4+ T cells from blood buffy coats.

The CDR3 DNA reads TGTGCCAGCAGCTTGGGCGGCAGCACCTATGGCTACACCTTC. Translating gives CASSLGGSTYGYTF. The chain recombines TRBV5-6 with TRBJ1-2; unclear D gene. Germline V gene sequence: CDR1 SGHDT, CDR2 YYEEEE. The CDR3 has 14 amino acids. V lost 0 bases, J lost 4 bases, and 10 bases lay in between.